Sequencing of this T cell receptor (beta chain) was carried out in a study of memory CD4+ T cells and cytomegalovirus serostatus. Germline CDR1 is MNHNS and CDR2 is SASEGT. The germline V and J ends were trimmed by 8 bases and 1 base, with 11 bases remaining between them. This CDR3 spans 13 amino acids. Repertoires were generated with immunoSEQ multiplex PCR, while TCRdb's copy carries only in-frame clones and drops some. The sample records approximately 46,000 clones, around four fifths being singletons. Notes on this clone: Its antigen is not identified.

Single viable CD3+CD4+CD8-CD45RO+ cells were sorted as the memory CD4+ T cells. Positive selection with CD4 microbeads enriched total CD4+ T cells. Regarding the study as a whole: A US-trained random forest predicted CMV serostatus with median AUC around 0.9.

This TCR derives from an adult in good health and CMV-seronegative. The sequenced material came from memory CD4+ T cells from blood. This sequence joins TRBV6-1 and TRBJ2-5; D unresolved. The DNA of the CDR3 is TGTGCCAGCCACGTCCGGGTCCAAGAGACCCAGTACTTC. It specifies CASHVRVQETQYF.